A single sample gave rise to the 5 T cell receptor beta chains below, sequenced in a study of regulatory T cells in long-lasting Graves disease. Arm-PCR of CDR3 regions with iRepertoire HTBI primers generated TCR beta libraries. TCRdb recomputed calls from the multiplex PCR reads with MiXCR, one row per CDR3 protein. The sample lists hundreds of thousands of distinct CDR3 sequences, approximately 22% occurring once. As for time point: persistent/refractory GD, antithyroid drugs over 5 years with positive TRAb. PBMC-derived RNA was used for the TCR library. Sequences were derived from peripheral blood mononuclear cells (PBMCs), sampled when the disease was refractory, from a patient treated with antithyroid drugs. The receptors derive from a female donor with Graves disease.

The chain is built from TRBV5-1 and TRBJ2-5, with D perhaps TRBD1 (5 bases). Trimming left V 3 bases short and J 5 bases short, with 17 bases between. The CDR3 covers 15 residues. Germline values: CDR1 SGHRS, CDR2 YFSETQ. As DNA, the CDR3 is TGCGCCAGCAGCTCTCTGAATCACCCAGGGGAGACCCAGTACTTC. This sequence encodes CASSSLNHPGETQYF.

This clonotype was seen many times. The rearrangement uses TRBV6-2 or TRBV6-3 and TRBJ2-7; 8 positions match TRBD1. The ends lost 0 bases at V and 2 bases at J; junction bases unmatched: 12. The CDR3 covers 18 residues. Germline V CDR1 and CDR2: MNHEY, SVGEGT. CDR3 region: CASSYSISGGERTYEQYF. The CDR3 coding sequence is TGTGCCAGCAGTTACTCAATCTCAGGGGGCGAGAGAACCTACGAGCAGTACTTC.

This clonotype appeared many times. The V gene is TRBV6-2 or TRBV6-3, the J gene TRBJ2-6, with D perhaps matching TRBD1 or TRBD2 (6 bases each). V gave up 6 bases and J gave up 2 bases, with 11 bases separating them. CDR1 is MNHEY and CDR2 is SVGEGT in the germline V gene. The CDR3 contains 15 residues. Written as DNA, the CDR3 is TGTGCCAGCAGCTTGAGGGGGGCTGGGGCCAACGTCCTGACTTTC. It is translated as CASSLRGAGANVLTF.

This clonotype was recorded at least ten times. V gene TRBV6-1 combines with J gene TRBJ2-5; possible D gene TRBD2, 5 bases. CDR1 and CDR2 from the germline V gene are MNHNS and SASEGT. The CDR3 is 11 amino acids. The V gene lost 10 bases and the J gene lost 5 bases, with 11 bases spanning the gap. CDR3 region: CATRGHETQYF. DNA for the CDR3: TGTGCCACCCGGGGTCACGAGACCCAGTACTTC.

The chain links TRBV15 to TRBJ1-4; D not certain. Trimming cost V 5 bases and J 5 bases, with 12 bases left between them. The CDR3 has 14 residues. CDR1 is LNHNV, CDR2 YYDKDF, per germline (reference sequence). CDR3 bases: TGTGCCACCAGCGACAACCGGGTAAATGAAAAACTGTTTTTT. Amino acids: CATSDNRVNEKLFF.